These T cell receptor beta chains were read from a single sample in a study of CD4 T cells in relation to SARS-CoV-2 and coronaviruses. Some clones are missing from TCRdb's copy, which holds only in-frame ones; the method was immunoSEQ multiplex PCR. Here the sample spans about 68,000 clones, over 90% being singletons. Input material: naive CD4+ T cells from PBMCs. These TCRs come from a human donor in good health. The CDR3 runs from the conserved cysteine through the conserved F or W. Each record gives: J gene, D gene, V gene, clone size, CDR3 DNA, CDR3 protein. The D gene is left open where the match is weak. Rows may omit the clone size; those that give it use once, few, many or a size class.

TRBJ2-1,TRBD2,TRBV7-9,NA,TGTGCCAGCAGCCCCTTTCGGGCTAGCGGGAGAGAAAGCGATGAGCAGTTCTTC,CASSPFRASGRESDEQFF
TRBJ2-6,NA,TRBV5-4,NA,TGTGCCAGCAGCTCCTCCAGGGCCCGGGGCATCGCCGGGGCCAACGTCCTGACTTTC,CASSSSRARGIAGANVLTF
TRBJ1-2,NA,TRBV9,NA,TGTGCCAGCAGCGCCAGGGTTGGGGCCAACTATGGCTACACCTTC,CASSARVGANYGYTF
TRBJ2-1,NA,TRBV5-1,NA,TGCGCCAGCAGCAGGGACCCCGACTTCTACAATGAGCAGTTCTTC,CASSRDPDFYNEQFF
TRBJ2-7,TRBD1,TRBV30,NA,TGTGCCTGGAGTACAGGGGCATCGAGCTCCTACGAGCAGTACTTC,CAWSTGASSSYEQYF
TRBJ1-2,NA,TRBV3-1/TRBV3-2,NA,TGTGCCAGCAGCCAATCGGAAGCTGCCTGGGCTAACTATGGCTACACCTTC,CASSQSEAAWANYGYTF
TRBJ1-5,NA,TRBV5-1,NA,TGCGCCAGCAGTCTGAGTCCTTGGGGGCAGCCCCAGCATTTT,CASSLSPWGQPQHF
TRBJ1-5,NA,TRBV7-9,NA,TGTGCCAGCAGCTTCTGGGACACAAATCAGCCCCAGCATTTT,CASSFWDTNQPQHF
TRBJ2-2,TRBD1,TRBV10-3,NA,TGTGCCATCAGGTCCGGGACAGGGGCGAACACCGGGGAGCTGTTTTTT,CAIRSGTGANTGELFF
TRBJ2-3,NA,TRBV19,NA,TGTGCCAGTAGTATAGTTGGGGGGCGCGGTTTTACAGATACGCAGTATTTT,CASSIVGGRGFTDTQYF
TRBJ2-7,TRBD1,TRBV7-2,NA,TGTGCCAGCCAAGGACCCTCACAGGGGGCCGCCTACGAGCAGTACTTC,CASQGPSQGAAYEQYF
TRBJ2-2,NA,TRBV18,NA,TGTGCCAGCTCGGGGACGCATACGAACACCGGGGAGCTGTTTTTT,CASSGTHTNTGELFF
TRBJ2-2,NA,TRBV3-1/TRBV3-2,NA,TGTGCCAGCAGCCGAGACGGGAGACCGAACACCGGGGAGCTGTTTTTT,CASSRDGRPNTGELFF
TRBJ2-3,NA,TRBV9,NA,TGTGCCAGCAGTGAGGGGGGGGCTAGCCTCACCACAGATACGCAGTATTTT,CASSEGGASLTTDTQYF
TRBJ1-1,TRBD1,TRBV5-4,NA,TGTGCCAGCACCCCTTGGACAGGGGGAAGGACTGAAGCTTTCTTT,CASTPWTGGRTEAFF
TRBJ2-5,TRBD2,TRBV7-9,few,TGTGCCAGCAGCTTAGGAACCGTGGCGGGAGGGCCGGAGACCCAGTACTTC,CASSLGTVAGGPETQYF
TRBJ1-1,TRBD1,TRBV30,NA,TGTGCCTGGAGTGTTGCCAGGGGGCGAGGAAGGACTGAAGCTTTCTTT,CAWSVARGRGRTEAFF
TRBJ2-1,TRBD2,TRBV19,NA,TGTGCCAGTAGTATTCCCTCTATGACTAGCGGGGGGCTAAGCTCCTACAATGAGCAGTTCTTC,CASSIPSMTSGGLSSYNEQFF
TRBJ2-7,NA,TRBV6-5,NA,TGTGCCAGCAGTTATATTGACGAGCAGTACTTC,CASSYIDEQYF
TRBJ1-2,NA,TRBV2,NA,TGTGCCAGCAGTGAGTTAAGGACAGACTACTATGGCTACACCTTC,CASSELRTDYYGYTF
TRBJ2-7,TRBD1,TRBV27,NA,TGTGCCAGCCGGGGACAGCACTACGAGCAGTACTTC,CASRGQHYEQYF
TRBJ1-1,NA,TRBV19,once,TGTGCCAGTAGTATATCTGGGAGGGAAACTGAAGCTTTCTTT,CASSISGRETEAFF
TRBJ2-7,TRBD1,TRBV5-6,NA,TGTGCCAGCAGCGCATGGACAGGGGGCGACGAGCAGTACTTC,CASSAWTGGDEQYF
TRBJ1-4,NA,TRBV2,NA,TGTGCCAGCAGGGCAGGGTATGAAAAACTGTTTTTT,CASRAGYEKLFF
TRBJ1-1,NA,TRBV30,NA,TGTGCCTGGAGTGTACGGGTAACGGACATGAACACTGAAGCTTTCTTT,CAWSVRVTDMNTEAFF
TRBJ1-2,NA,TRBV9,NA,TGTGCCAGCAGCGTTAACGGCAGGGCGGATGGCTACACCTTC,CASSVNGRADGYTF
TRBJ1-5,NA,TRBV2,NA,TGTGCCAGCGGGGGGAGTCAGCCCCAGCATTTT,CASGGSQPQHF
TRBJ2-5,NA,TRBV5-1,NA,TGCGCCAGCCGCCTTCAGGGTCAGGGACAAGAGACCCAGTACTTC,CASRLQGQGQETQYF
TRBJ2-3,TRBD1,TRBV29-1,NA,TGCAGCGTTGAGGGGGACAGGGAGGGTAACACAGATACGCAGTATTTT,CSVEGDREGNTDTQYF
TRBJ2-1,NA,TRBV21-1,NA,TGTGCCAGCAGCAAAGTAGTAGGGAGCGCTCTTTACTACAATGAGCAGTTCTTC,CASSKVVGSALYYNEQFF
TRBJ2-5,TRBD1,TRBV12-3/TRBV12-4,NA,TGTGCCAGCAGTTCGGACAGGAAAGAGACCCAGTACTTC,CASSSDRKETQYF
TRBJ2-3,NA,TRBV7-3,once,TGTGCCAGCTCTATGGGGTCTAGCACAGATACGCAGTATTTT,CASSMGSSTDTQYF
TRBJ2-7,NA,TRBV5-6,NA,TGTGCCAGCAGCTCCGACTGGTACGAGCAGTACTTC,CASSSDWYEQYF
TRBJ2-7,NA,TRBV10-3,NA,TGTGCCATCAGTCAAACCGCTAGCTCCTACGAGCAGTACTTC,CAISQTASSYEQYF
TRBJ2-7,TRBD1,TRBV15,NA,TGTGCCACTTCCAGACCCGGGACAGGGAACGAGCAGTACTTC,CATSRPGTGNEQYF
TRBJ1-1,NA,TRBV3-1/TRBV3-2,NA,TGTGCCAGCAGCCAAGGGACAGCTGAAGCTTTCTTT,CASSQGTAEAFF
TRBJ2-2,NA,TRBV3-1/TRBV3-2,NA,TGTGCCAGCAGCCAAGTGGGCAAGAACACCGGGGAGCTGTTTTTT,CASSQVGKNTGELFF
TRBJ2-1,NA,TRBV19,NA,TGTGCCAGTAGTATAGGGACTATCGGGGGCGGGCGCAATGAGCAGTTCTTC,CASSIGTIGGGRNEQFF
TRBJ2-2,NA,TRBV7-2,few,TGTGCCAGCAGCTTACTCAACGCTGGGGGAAGCGGGGAGCTGTTTTTT,CASSLLNAGGSGELFF
TRBJ2-7,NA,TRBV7-9,NA,TGTGCCAGCAGCTTAATGTCTGGGGGGTTCGAGCAGTACTTC,CASSLMSGGFEQYF
TRBJ1-4,NA,TRBV24-1,NA,TGTGCCACCAGTGACGCCAGGGCCTCGGGGGAAAAACTGTTTTTT,CATSDARASGEKLFF
TRBJ1-3,NA,TRBV19,NA,TGTGCCAGTAGTATGACAGGCTCTGGAAACACCATATATTTT,CASSMTGSGNTIYF
TRBJ2-1,TRBD2,TRBV7-9,NA,TGTGCCAGCAGCTCTAGCGGACCACACAATGAGCAGTTCTTC,CASSSSGPHNEQFF